Sequencing of this TCR beta chain was carried out in a study of blood T cell repertoires in COVID-19. Clones were sequenced by immunoSEQ multiplex PCR, and TCRdb holds only the in-frame ones, with some missing. Of under 150,000 clones listed, 86% were seen once; the top ten hold 15% to 20%. The CDR3 sequence is 12 residues long. Trimming pared 1 base from V and 8 bases from J, leaving 8 bases between. The germline CDR1 and CDR2 sequences are SEHNR and FQNEAQ (reference sequence). The chain carries TRBV7-9 and TRBJ1-1; no clear D. This sequence originates from a woman aged 45-65 years who had recovered from COVID-19. Sequenced input: peripheral blood. CDR3 in amino acids: CASSLGRSEAFF. The CDR3 DNA reads as TGTGCCAGCAGCTTAGGGAGGAGCGAAGCTTTCTTT.